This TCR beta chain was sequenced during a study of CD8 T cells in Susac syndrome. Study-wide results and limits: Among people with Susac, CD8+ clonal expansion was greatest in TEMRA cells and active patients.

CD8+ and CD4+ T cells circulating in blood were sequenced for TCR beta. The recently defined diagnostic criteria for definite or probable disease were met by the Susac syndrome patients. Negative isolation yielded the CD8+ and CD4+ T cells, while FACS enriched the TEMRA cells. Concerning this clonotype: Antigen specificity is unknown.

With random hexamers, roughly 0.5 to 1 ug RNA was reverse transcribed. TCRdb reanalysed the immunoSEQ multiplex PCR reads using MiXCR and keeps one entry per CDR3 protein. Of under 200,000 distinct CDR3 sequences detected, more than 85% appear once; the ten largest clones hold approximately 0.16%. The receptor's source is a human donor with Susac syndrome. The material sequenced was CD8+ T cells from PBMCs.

In nucleotides, the CDR3 is TGTGCCAGCAGCGTATTCGGGGGTGATTTGAACGAGCAGTACTTC. This gives the protein CASSVFGGDLNEQYF. J is TRBJ2-7 and V is TRBV9; D is possibly TRBD2 (6 bases). Germline V gene data show CDR1 as SGDLS and CDR2 as YYNGEE. Trimming cost V 1 base and J 5 bases, with 16 bases left between them. The CDR3 extends over 15 amino acids.